Each of the 30 T cell receptor beta chains below was sequenced from the same sample in a study of post-analysis software for immune sequencing data. Study-level findings and limits: When patients were compared with controls, about five TRBV segments were more frequent, TRBV5-6, TRBV5-1 and TRBV20-1 among them.

Unique molecular identifiers tagged the TCR beta cDNA libraries. TCRdb fed the PCR reads into MiXCR, producing one record per CDR3 protein. Among more than 500,000 distinct CDR3 sequences listed, around a third were seen once. These TCRs' antigens remain unknown. The sample was blood. Receptors were obtained from a girl younger than 18 with multiple sclerosis.

The genes are TRBV5-5 and TRBJ2-5; 11 bases map to TRBD1. The CDR3 spans 16 residues. V lost 0 bases, J lost 1 base, and 2 bases stayed unmatched. CDR1 and CDR2 from the germline V gene are SGHKS and YYEKEE (reference sequence). CDR3 protein: CASSLAGTGGQETQYF. The CDR3 coding sequence is TGTGCCAGCAGCTTGGCGGGGACAGGGGGCCAAGAGACCCAGTACTTC. Full variable domain (outside the CDR3, taken from reference TRBV5-5 and TRBJ2-5): DAGVTQSPTHLIKTRGQQVTLRCSPISGHKSVSWYQQVLGQGPQFIFQYYEKEERGRGNFPDRFSARQFPNYSSELNVNALLLGDSALYLCASSLAGTGGQETQYFGPGTRLLVL.

This clonotype was recorded a few times. The rearrangement uses TRBV12-3 or TRBV12-4 and TRBJ1-1, with D hard to call. The CDR3 consists of 12 residues. Deletions cut 4 bases from V and 12 bases from J, with 15 bases between. The CDR3 spells CASSSYGRISFF. CDR3 DNA sequence: TGTGCCAGCAGTTCCTACGGACGTATATCTTTCTTT.

This clonotype was seen more than once but under ten times. The J gene is TRBJ2-5, the V gene TRBV2; D is unresolved. The CDR3 consists of 13 residues. Germline V gene lookup returns CDR1 SNHLY and CDR2 FYNNEI. V was clipped by 4 bases and J by 2 bases, with 8 bases between them. In DNA form, the CDR3 reads TGTGCCAGCAGTGTGCAAGAGCAAGAGACCCAGTACTTC. Translation: CASSVQEQETQYF.

Comment on this clonotype: This may stem from a read error, because a much larger clone lies one nucleotide away. V gene TRBV15 combines with J gene TRBJ2-3, with D possibly matching TRBD2 (5 bases). The germline CDR1 and CDR2 sequences are LNHNV and YYDKDF (reference sequence). This CDR3 has 15 amino acids. V shed 0 bases and J shed 6 bases, with 13 bases lying between them. The CDR3, as DNA: TGTGCCACCAGCAGAGATAAAAGGGAGCCCGATACGCAGTATTTT. The encoded protein is CATSRDKREPDTQYF.

This clonotype was observed once. At one boundary the junction diverges from the germline segment, which might be a read error. The CDR3 DNA reads as TGTGTCAGCAGCGCGACAGGGGATTTTGAAGCTTTCTTT. Amino acids: CVSSATGDFEAFF. V is TRBV2 and J is TRBJ1-1, with 8 positions matching TRBD1. The CDR3 runs 13 residues. Per the germline V gene, CDR1 is SNHLY and CDR2 is FYNNEI.

This clonotype was seen more than once but under ten times. The chain carries TRBV20-1 and TRBJ2-7; a weak D match, TRBD1 (6 bases). Trimming left V 4 bases short and J 6 bases short, with 19 bases between. The germline V gene encodes CDR1 DFQATT and CDR2 SNEGSKA (reference sequence). The CDR3 sequence is 14 residues long. The CDR3 loop is CSANSRDKGLEQYF. The CDR3 DNA is TGCAGTGCTAATTCTCGGGACAAAGGGCTCGAGCAGTACTTC.

This clonotype was recorded a few times. The V and J genes are TRBV20-1 and TRBJ2-7, with TRBD1 as a possible D gene (5 bases). This CDR3 contains 15 residues. Germline V lookup: CDR1 DFQATT, CDR2 SNEGSKA (reference sequence). V shed 0 bases and J shed 6 bases, with 18 bases lying between them. The CDR3 reads CSARDGRQGRGEQYF. The DNA of the CDR3 is TGCAGTGCTAGAGATGGCCGGCAGGGCCGCGGCGAGCAGTACTTC.

V gene TRBV6-5 combines with J gene TRBJ1-1; 7 bases match TRBD1. The germline gives CDR1 MNHEY, CDR2 SVGAGI. V lost 2 bases to trimming and J lost 6 bases; unmatched junction nucleotides: 3. The CDR3 is made up of 13 amino acids. Written as DNA, the CDR3 is TGTGCCAGCAGTTACGACAGGGTAGCTGAAGCTTTCTTT. Its protein is CASSYDRVAEAFF.

The chain has TRBV4-1 and TRBJ1-1; D not resolved. The CDR3 covers 13 residues. Germline assignment: CDR1 MGHRA and CDR2 YSYEKL. The V end lost 2 bases, the J end lost 9 bases, and 13 bases lay between the germline ends. CDR3 loop: CASSQSIRRQAFF. The CDR3 region has the DNA TGCGCCAGCAGCCAATCAATACGGCGGCAAGCTTTCTTT.

The chain combines TRBV5-1 with TRBJ2-3; TRBD1 agrees at 7 bases. The CDR3 is 15 amino acids. Looked up from germline, CDR1 is SGHRS and CDR2 is YFSETQ. Trimming took 6 bases from V and 1 from J; bases not matched to a gene: 8. CDR3 coding DNA: TGCGCCAGCACTGAGGGGGCCCGGCGCACAGATACGCAGTATTTT. Amino acids: CASTEGARRTDTQYF.

The chain has TRBV25-1 and TRBJ1-1, with 7 bases identical to TRBD1. The V and J ends lost 6 bases and 4 bases, in that order; junction bases with no gene match: 8. The CDR3 sequence is 14 residues long. Per germline, CDR1 MGHDK and CDR2 SYGVNS. The CDR3 loop is CASRAGGGGTEAFF. Here the CDR3 DNA reads TGTGCCAGCAGGGCAGGGGGGGGTGGCACTGAAGCTTTCTTT. Supplemented by reference TRBV25-1 and TRBJ1-1, the full variable domain reads EADIYQTPRYLVIGTGKKITLECSQTMGHDKMYWYQQDPGMELHLIHYSYGVNSTEKGDLSSESTVSRIRTEHFPLTLESARPSHTSQYLCASRAGGGGTEAFFGQGTRLTVV.

The chain combines TRBV12-3 or TRBV12-4 with TRBJ2-3; a possible D gene is TRBD2 (5 bases). The length of the CDR3 is 14 residues. Trimming left V 3 bases short and J 2 bases short, with 9 bases between. The CDR3 sequence: CASSFGMNTDTQYF. The CDR3 DNA follows: TGTGCCAGCAGTTTCGGGATGAACACAGATACGCAGTATTTT.

CDR3: CASSQEVGLAGVYEQYF. The CDR3 bases are TGCGCCAGCAGCCAAGAGGTTGGACTAGCGGGGGTCTACGAGCAGTACTTC. The chain combines TRBV4-1 with TRBJ2-7; 13 bases agree with TRBD2. After removal of 0 bases from V and 3 bases from J, the junction contained 5 bases not matched to a gene. The CDR3 is made up of 17 amino acids. CDR1 is MGHRA, CDR2 YSYEKL, per germline.

The table lists this clonotype with a few counts. The chain has TRBV11-1 and TRBJ2-1; 9 bases line up with TRBD2. The CDR3 is made up of 15 amino acids. V was clipped by 1 base and J by 6 bases; unmatched bases: 4. Germline values: CDR1 SGHAT, CDR2 FQDESV (reference sequence). The CDR3, as DNA: TGTGCCAGCAGCTTAGATGGGACTAGCAGCAATGAGCAGTTCTTC. This translates into CASSLDGTSSNEQFF.

V usage is TRBV6-5 and J usage is TRBJ1-4, with 7 bases identical to TRBD1. This CDR3 region has 15 residues. Trimming at V came to 4 bases and at J to 10 bases, leaving 12 bases not matched to a gene. Germline CDR1 reads MNHEY; CDR2 reads SVGAGI. DNA for the CDR3: TGTGCCAGCAGTTCTACCGGGACAGCAAGCGGAAAACTGTTTTTT. Translating gives CASSSTGTASGKLFF.

This chain uses TRBV19 with TRBJ1-4; 7 bases are shared with TRBD1. Germline values: CDR1 LNHDA, CDR2 SQIVND (reference sequence). This CDR3 spans 13 amino acids. With V trimmed by 5 bases and J by 16 bases, 13 bases remained unmatched. The CDR3 here is CASSVSRRGQKFF. The CDR3 DNA reads TGTGCCAGTAGTGTGTCCCGCCGGGGACAGAAGTTTTTT.

The J gene is TRBJ2-1, the V gene TRBV4-1; TRBD1 matches at 9 bases. With 7 bases clipped from V and 10 bases from J, the junction kept 11 bases outside the gene matches. CDR1 is MGHRA, CDR2 YSYEKL, per germline. CDR3 length equals 14 residues. DNA of the CDR3: TGCGCCAGCACCAATACCGGGACAGGGAGAGAGCAGTTCTTC. Its protein is CASTNTGTGREQFF.

This clonotype was counted between two and nine times. The chain couples TRBV12-3 or TRBV12-4 to TRBJ2-1; D is possibly TRBD1 or TRBD2 (7 bases each). The CDR3 contains 13 residues. V lost 6 bases and J 7 bases, leaving 13 bases between the germline ends. This CDR3 reads CASSSGGGNEQFF. CDR3 coding DNA: TGTGCCAGCAGCTCAGGGGGGGGGAATGAGCAGTTCTTC.

This chain links TRBV20-1 with TRBJ2-2; possibly TRBD2 for D (6 bases). The germline V and J ends were trimmed by 6 bases and 0 bases, with 14 bases remaining between them. The CDR3 has 15 amino acids. From germline, CDR1 is DFQATT and CDR2 SNEGSKA (reference sequence). The CDR3 loop reads CSAVDYHANTGELFF. The DNA of the CDR3 is TGCAGTGCCGTGGACTATCACGCGAACACCGGGGAGCTGTTTTTT.

The V gene is TRBV20-1, the J gene TRBJ1-5, with a tentative D call TRBD1 (5 bases). CDR3 length: 15 amino acids. With 4 bases removed from V and 3 bases from J, the gap between germline ends came to 16 bases. The germline V gene encodes CDR1 DFQATT and CDR2 SNEGSKA (reference sequence). CDR3 in amino acids: CSATRFLGDNQPQHF. CDR3 DNA: TGCAGTGCTACGAGATTTCTAGGGGACAATCAGCCCCAGCATTTT.

This clonotype was observed a handful of times. The rearrangement uses TRBV20-1 and TRBJ2-1, with 12 bases fitting TRBD2. CDR1 and CDR2 from the germline V gene are DFQATT and SNEGSKA (reference sequence). V lost 5 bases to trimming and J lost 3 bases; unmatched junction nucleotides: 11. The CDR3 loop spans 17 amino acids. The CDR3 coding sequence is TGCAGTGCTCCCTTGACTAGCGGGGGACTTATCTACAATGAGCAGTTCTTC. Its protein product is CSAPLTSGGLIYNEQFF.

This rearrangement joins TRBV4-1 to TRBJ2-5; 7 bases line up with TRBD1. The junction had 12 bases not matched to a gene; V was cut back by 7 bases and J by 1 base. Germline CDR1 MGHRA, CDR2 YSYEKL. The CDR3 length is 16 residues. CDR3 nucleotide sequence: TGCGCCAGCACCCGACTTGGGACAGCGTGCCAAGAGACCCAGTACTTC. Protein: CASTRLGTACQETQYF.

This chain connects TRBV7-9 to TRBJ1-2, with TRBD1 matching 7 bases. J lost 6 bases, V lost 2 bases, and 6 bases had no gene match. The CDR3 totals 14 residues. CDR1 is SEHNR and CDR2 is FQNEAQ in the germline V gene (reference sequence). This CDR3 reads CASSLLEGADGYTF. CDR3 bases: TGTGCCAGCAGCTTATTGGAGGGGGCAGATGGCTACACCTTC.

The genes are TRBV28 and TRBJ1-6; D is unresolved. The length of the CDR3 is 14 residues. CDR1 is MDHEN, CDR2 SYDVKM, per germline. Trimming shortened V by 5 bases and J by 7 bases, and 12 bases separated the two germline ends. The CDR3 protein is CASSPGGPNSPLHF. As DNA, the CDR3 is TGTGCCAGCAGTCCGGGTGGGCCGAATTCACCCCTCCACTTT.

There are a few counts of this clonotype. The J gene is TRBJ2-1, the V gene TRBV6-6; no reliable D call. Germline V gene sequence: CDR1 MNHNY, CDR2 SVGAGI (reference sequence). This CDR3 is 12 amino acids long. V lost 8 bases and J 3 bases, leaving 8 bases between the germline ends. CDR3 DNA: TGTGCCAGCCTGGGCTTCTACAATGAGCAGTTCTTC. This gives the protein CASLGFYNEQFF.

The chain links TRBV6-6 to TRBJ2-7; no clear D. The CDR3 is made up of 12 amino acids. Trimming shortened V by 7 bases and J by 2 bases, and 9 bases separated the two germline ends. Germline loops: CDR1 MNHNY, CDR2 SVGAGI (reference sequence). The CDR3 loop is CASTSIAYEQYF. The CDR3 region has the DNA TGTGCCAGCACCTCGATTGCCTACGAGCAGTACTTC.

This chain links TRBV20-1 with TRBJ2-3; D ambiguous. Germline assignment: CDR1 DFQATT and CDR2 SNEGSKA (reference sequence). V was trimmed by 6 bases and J by 4 bases, leaving 17 bases between them. The CDR3 consists of 14 residues. The CDR3 reads CSAQKSGWADTQYF. CDR3 sequence (DNA): TGCAGTGCGCAAAAATCGGGTTGGGCAGATACGCAGTATTTT.

There are a few counts of this clonotype. The rearrangement joins TRBV20-1 to TRBJ2-1; D is perhaps TRBD2 (7 bases). CDR3 size: 15 residues. Per germline, CDR1 DFQATT and CDR2 SNEGSKA (reference sequence). Trimming stripped 5 bases from V and 5 bases from J, with 19 bases between. The CDR3 sequence is CSAPPLAGANNEQFF. CDR3 nucleotides: TGCAGTGCTCCCCCCCTCGCGGGGGCCAACAATGAGCAGTTCTTC.

This chain joins TRBV5-5 and TRBJ2-5, with no clear D. Germline values: CDR1 SGHKS, CDR2 YYEKEE (reference sequence). The CDR3 sequence is 13 residues long. Between the trimmed V and J ends, which lost 4 bases and 4 bases, there was a span of 11 bases. DNA for the CDR3: TGTGCCAGCAGCGAGGCCACCCGAGAGACCCAGTACTTC. Its translation: CASSEATRETQYF.

The V gene is TRBV12-3 or TRBV12-4, the J gene TRBJ2-7; D gene unclear. The V and J ends lost 2 bases and 5 bases respectively, with 4 bases between them. The CDR3 extends over 11 amino acids. The CDR3: CASSLIDEQYF. The CDR3 DNA reads as TGTGCCAGCAGTTTAATCGACGAGCAGTACTTC.